The 19 T cell receptor beta chains given below trace back to one sample, sequenced in a study of T cells in localized non-small cell lung cancer. Clones were read by immunoSEQ multiplex PCR, and TCRdb kept only the in-frame ones, dropping some. Among approximately 1,500 clones listed, 20% were seen once. The material sequenced was lung tumor tissue, taken before any cancer treatment. The receptors were sampled from a female donor over 55 with stage II lung adenocarcinoma.

The chain is built from TRBV29-1 and TRBJ2-7; 15 bases line up with TRBD2. The CDR3 is 14 amino acids. Looked up from germline, CDR1 is SQVTM and CDR2 is ANQGSEA. Losses at the gene ends were 7 bases for V and 3 bases for J; bases not matched to a gene: 4. CDR3 residues: CSARTSGGDYEQYF. For the CDR3, the DNA is TGCAGCGCTCGGACTAGCGGGGGGGACTACGAGCAGTACTTC.

The V call is TRBV19, the J call TRBJ2-1; 8 bases agree with TRBD2. CDR3 length: 17 residues. V lost 1 base to trimming and J lost 5 bases; unmatched junction nucleotides: 10. Germline V gives CDR1 LNHDA, CDR2 SQIVND (reference sequence). For the CDR3, the DNA is TGTGCCAGTAGTATAGCCCGAGCGGGAGTGTGGAACAATGAGCAGTTCTTC. As protein: CASSIARAGVWNNEQFF.

V and J are TRBV6-8 and TRBJ2-2; 9 bases align to TRBD2. Germline trimming cut 2 bases from V and 5 bases from J; bases unmatched to any gene: 9. CDR3 length: 17 residues. Per germline, CDR1 MNHGY and CDR2 SAAAGT. This chain's CDR3 is CASSYSGLAGQTGELFF. The CDR3 DNA sequence: TGTGCCAGCAGTTACAGTGGGCTAGCGGGACAAACCGGGGAGCTGTTTTTT.

There are a few counts of this clone. The V call is TRBV18, the J call TRBJ2-7, with a possible D match to TRBD2 (5 bases). The CDR3 extends over 14 amino acids. Per germline, CDR1 KGHSH and CDR2 LQKENI. V was shortened by 6 bases and J by 1 base, with 13 bases between the two germline ends. CDR3 coding DNA: TGTGCCAGCTCGTCCCAGAGGGAGTCCTACGAGCAGTACTTC. As protein: CASSSQRESYEQYF.

By sample fraction, this clone is medium-sized. This rearrangement joins TRBV6-8 to TRBJ2-3, with D unclear. Germline lookup yields CDR1 MNHGY and CDR2 SAAAGT. V was shortened by 5 bases and J by 4 bases, with 10 bases between the two germline ends. This CDR3 has 13 amino acids. In nucleotides, the CDR3 is TGTGCCAGCAGTGACTTATCGTCAGATACGCAGTATTTT. It encodes CASSDLSSDTQYF.

This rearrangement joins TRBV23-1 to TRBJ2-1; perhaps D is TRBD1 or TRBD2 (5 bases each). TRBV23-1 is known as an ORF, though its function is uncertain. The V end lost 6 bases, the J end lost 3 bases, and 15 bases lay between the germline ends. This CDR3 has 15 residues. CDR3 in DNA: TGCGCCAGCAGCCCAGCCCCGGGACGCTACAATGAGCAGTTCTTC. As protein: CASSPAPGRYNEQFF.

V usage is TRBV28 and J usage is TRBJ2-3; D remains unclear. CDR3 length: 13 amino acids. Germline V gives CDR1 MDHEN, CDR2 SYDVKM. Trimming stripped 5 bases from V and 2 bases from J, with 8 bases between. This CDR3 reads CASSLLHTDTQYF. The CDR3 DNA reads as TGTGCCAGCAGTCTACTCCACACAGATACGCAGTATTTT.

By share, this clone ranks as medium-sized. The chain has TRBV6-8 and TRBJ2-5; 7 positions agree with TRBD2. Germline V lookup: CDR1 MNHGY, CDR2 SAAAGT. The V segment lost 5 bases and the J segment 10 bases; nucleotides outside the gene matches: 7. This CDR3 is built from 12 residues. The CDR3 nucleotides are TGTGCCAGCAGTCCGGGGGGTATAGGCCAGTACTTC. Its protein product is CASSPGGIGQYF.

The genes are TRBV11-3 and TRBJ2-1; D possibly matches TRBD1 or TRBD2 (5 bases each). Germline values: CDR1 SGHNT, CDR2 YENEEA. The germline V and J ends were trimmed by 3 bases and 5 bases, with 20 bases remaining between them. CDR3 length equals 17 residues. Here the CDR3 reads CASSFGTVLRWDNEQFF. The CDR3 nucleotides read TGTGCCAGCAGCTTTGGGACGGTCCTCCGATGGGACAATGAGCAGTTCTTC.

This chain uses TRBV28 with TRBJ1-2; D gene unclear. Germline lookup yields CDR1 MDHEN and CDR2 SYDVKM. The CDR3 is 12 residues long. With 4 bases removed from V and 4 bases from J, the gap between germline ends came to 7 bases. The CDR3 reads CASSSKIYGYTF. CDR3 coding DNA: TGTGCCAGCAGTTCCAAAATCTATGGCTACACCTTC.

The genes are TRBV11-3 and TRBJ2-1; 7 bases are a match to TRBD2. Per the germline V gene, CDR1 is SGHNT and CDR2 is YENEEA. The V segment lost 5 bases and the J segment 2 bases; nucleotides outside the gene matches: 9. CDR3 length equals 16 residues. In nucleotides, the CDR3 is TGTGCCAGCAGCCTAAGACTAGCCCAGGCCTACAATGAGCAGTTCTTC. Protein: CASSLRLAQAYNEQFF.

This clone has just a few counts. This chain joins TRBV6-8 and TRBJ1-3; D is ambiguous. V shed 2 bases and J shed 4 bases, with 12 bases lying between them. Germline CDR1 and CDR2: MNHGY and SAAAGT. CDR3 length: 15 amino acids. The CDR3 sequence is CASSYSVPEGNTIYF. CDR3 nucleotides: TGTGCCAGCAGTTACAGCGTGCCTGAAGGAAACACCATATATTTT.

The chain has TRBV5-1 and TRBJ2-6, with TRBD2 matching 9 bases. The CDR3 spans 16 residues. CDR1 is SGHRS and CDR2 is YFSETQ in the germline V gene. The trim removed 2 bases at V and 3 bases at J, leaving 3 bases unmatched. The DNA for the CDR3 is TGCGCCAGCAGCTTTAGCGGGGGAGATGGGGCCAACGTCCTGACTTTC. This translates into CASSFSGGDGANVLTF.

This clone was detected a few times. The chain recombines TRBV11-3 with TRBJ1-1; D is possibly TRBD1 (5 bases). Germline assignment: CDR1 SGHNT and CDR2 YENEEA. Trimming shortened V by 5 bases and J by 2 bases, and 12 bases separated the two germline ends. There are 14 residues in the CDR3. CDR3 loop: CASSLWTTNTEAFF. In DNA form, the CDR3 reads TGTGCCAGCAGCCTATGGACAACCAACACTGAAGCTTTCTTT.

The sample holds a few counts of this clone. The V gene is TRBV11-3, the J gene TRBJ1-2; D call uncertain. Germline assignment: CDR1 SGHNT and CDR2 YENEEA. The CDR3 extends over 14 amino acids. V gave up 0 bases and J gave up 9 bases, with 14 bases separating them. CDR3 sequence: CASSLESGSGSYTF. Written as DNA, the CDR3 is TGTGCCAGCAGCTTAGAGTCCGGGAGCGGGAGCTACACCTTC.

This chain joins TRBV11-3 and TRBJ2-3; D uncertain. Trimming removed 1 base from V and 2 bases from J, with 7 bases in between. This CDR3 spans 14 amino acids. The V gene's germline CDR1 is SGHNT and CDR2 YENEEA. The CDR3 reads CASSLGSTTDTQYF. DNA of the CDR3: TGTGCCAGCAGCTTAGGGAGCACCACAGATACGCAGTATTTT.

This chain joins TRBV11-3 and TRBJ2-1; 10 positions match TRBD2. Unmatched junction bases numbered 7, after V lost 5 bases and J lost 6 bases. The germline CDR1 and CDR2 sequences are SGHNT and YENEEA. The CDR3 is 15 residues long. CDR3 DNA sequence: TGTGCCAGCAGCACCGGGACTAGCGAGGGCAATGAGCAGTTCTTC. It yields the protein CASSTGTSEGNEQFF.

This clone was seen a handful of times. The gene calls are TRBV4-1 and TRBJ2-2; perhaps D is TRBD1 or TRBD2 (6 bases each). V lost 3 bases and J 0 bases, leaving 14 bases between the germline ends. CDR1 and CDR2 (germline): MGHRA, YSYEKL. CDR3 length equals 17 residues. The CDR3 region has the DNA TGCGCCAGCAGCCAGACAAGGGGGGCCACGAACACCGGGGAGCTGTTTTTT. Translating gives CASSQTRGATNTGELFF.

The CDR3 DNA sequence: TGTGCCAGCAGTTTAAGAGCGGGAGATTTTCCCGGGGAGCTGTTTTTT. Encoded protein: CASSLRAGDFPGELFF. The chain links TRBV28 to TRBJ2-2; 8 nucleotides match TRBD2. Germline V gene lookup returns CDR1 MDHEN and CDR2 SYDVKM. This CDR3 contains 16 residues. V lost 2 bases to trimming and J lost 6 bases; unmatched junction nucleotides: 8.